The present TCR beta chain was sequenced within a study of human T cells and chemical hapten exposure. Study details: Doses of diphenylcyclopropenone went to the patients' scalps weekly throughout the approximately 22-week study.

The study's library attached unique molecular identifiers to single cDNA molecules. TCRdb reanalysed the RACE reads using MiXCR and keeps one entry per CDR3 protein. The sample includes some 360,000 distinct CDR3 sequences, roughly 4.6% of them seen just once. Time point denoted: pre-sensitization, week 0. Treatment: therapeutic diphenylcyclopropenone sensitization with weekly scalp DPC. Samples of blood were obtained prior to the application of each patch test. CDR3 length equals 13 residues. The germline gives CDR1 SGHNT, CDR2 YYREEE (reference sequence). The J segment lost 3 bases and the V segment lost 3 bases, leaving 3 bases of the junction unmatched.

The rearrangement links TRBV5-4 to TRBJ2-7; TRBD1 matches at 7 bases. The source of this sequence is a woman aged 45-60 years with alopecia areata. Some clones in this sample may be carry-over from other donors' samples. Sequences were derived from whole blood, sampled in connection with sensitization to the hapten diphenylcyclopropenone (DPC). In DNA form, the CDR3 reads TGTGCCAGCAGCTGGGGACAGAGCTACGAGCAGTACTTC. Its protein is CASSWGQSYEQYF.